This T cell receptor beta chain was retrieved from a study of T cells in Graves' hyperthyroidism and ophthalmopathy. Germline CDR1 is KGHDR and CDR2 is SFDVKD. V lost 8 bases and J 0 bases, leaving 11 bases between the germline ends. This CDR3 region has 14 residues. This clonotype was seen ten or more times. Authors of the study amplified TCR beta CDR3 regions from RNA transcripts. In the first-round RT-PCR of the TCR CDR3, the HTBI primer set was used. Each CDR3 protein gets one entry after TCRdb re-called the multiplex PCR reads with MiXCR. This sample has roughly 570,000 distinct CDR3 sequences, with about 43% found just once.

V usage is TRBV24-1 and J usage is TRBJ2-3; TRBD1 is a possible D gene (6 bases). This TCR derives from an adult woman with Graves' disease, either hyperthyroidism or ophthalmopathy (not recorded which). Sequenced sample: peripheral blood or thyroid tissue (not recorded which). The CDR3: CATNQGSSTDTQYF. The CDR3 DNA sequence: TGTGCCACCAACCAGGGGTCTAGCACAGATACGCAGTATTTT.